This T cell receptor (beta chain) derives from a study of cytomegalovirus exposure and HLA in healthy donors. Study findings and constraints: Among the CMV-associated chains, three were confirmed in vitro as specific for CMV antigens. What TCR beta sequences reportedly achieved was accurate prediction of HLA-A and HLA-B alleles in most subjects. Certain sequence variants were highly shared and formed a cluster, and this cluster was likely a sequencing artifact. A later analysis linked a missense variant in DCLRE1C to the trimming of TCR beta V and J genes.

Amplification used 60 Vbeta primers and 13 Jbeta primers. This table comes from immunoSEQ multiplex PCR, and its TCRdb copy is limited to in-frame clones, with some not included. The sample has roughly 150,000 clones, about 79% seen once. Details on this clone: Its antigen is still unknown.

Losses at the gene ends were 5 bases for V and 4 bases for J; bases not matched to a gene: 12. There are 16 residues in the CDR3. CDR1 and CDR2 (germline): SGHTA, FQGNSA. The specimen sequenced was PBMCs. The sequence was collected from a male donor in good health and CMV-seronegative. V gene TRBV7-2 combines with J gene TRBJ2-7; 9 nucleotides agree with TRBD2. CDR3 loop: CASSQGQAGGPYEQYF. The CDR3 bases are TGTGCCAGCAGCCAGGGCCAGGCGGGAGGGCCGTACGAGCAGTACTTC. The variable domain in full, completed from reference TRBV7-2 and TRBJ2-7, reads GAGVSQSPSNKVTEKGKDVELRCDPISGHTALYWYRQSLGQGLEFLIYFQGNSAPDKSGLPSDRFSAERTGGSVSTLTIQRTQQEDSAVYLCASSQGQAGGPYEQYFGPGTRLTVT.